The text below deals with one T cell receptor beta chain. Its antigen is unknown. The data were obtained in a study of T-cell memory formation after mild COVID-19. The CDR3 consists of 14 residues. V was pared by 6 bases and J by 5 bases, with 5 bases of the junction left unmatched. CDR1 and CDR2 from the germline V gene are MNHNY and SVGAGI (reference sequence). Findings of the study overall: Later expanders leaned toward CD4+, whereas clones contracting from day 15 to 85 were balanced CD4/CD8.

Barcoded TCR alpha and TCR beta cDNA libraries with UMIs came from 5'RACE using constant-segment primers. TCRdb redid the calling of the 5' RACE reads with MiXCR, one entry per CDR3 protein. The data show fewer than 250,000 distinct CDR3 sequences, approximately 10% seen once. This receptor was obtained from a man aged 18 to 30 who had mild COVID-19 (a few samples of this study predate the infection). Cell type and time point are not known. Material for sequencing was PBMCs or a T cell subset sorted from them (not recorded which). This chain links TRBV6-6 with TRBJ2-3; 10 bases align to TRBD2. CDR3 sequence: CASSLAGAIDTQYF. The DNA for the CDR3 is TGTGCCAGCAGCCTAGCGGGGGCCATAGATACGCAGTATTTT.